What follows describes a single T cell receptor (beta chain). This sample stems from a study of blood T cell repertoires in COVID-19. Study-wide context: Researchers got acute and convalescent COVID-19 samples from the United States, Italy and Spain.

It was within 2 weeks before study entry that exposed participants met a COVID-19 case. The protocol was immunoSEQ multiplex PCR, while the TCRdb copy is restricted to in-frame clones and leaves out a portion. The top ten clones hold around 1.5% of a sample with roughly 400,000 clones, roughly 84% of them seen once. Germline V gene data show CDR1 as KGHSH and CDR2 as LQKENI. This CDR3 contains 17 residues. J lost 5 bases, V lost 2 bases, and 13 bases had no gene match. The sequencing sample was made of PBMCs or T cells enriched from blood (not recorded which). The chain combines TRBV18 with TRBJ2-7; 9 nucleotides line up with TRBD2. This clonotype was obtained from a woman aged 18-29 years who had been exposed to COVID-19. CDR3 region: CASSPSGLAIMGDEQYF. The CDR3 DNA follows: TGTGCCAGCTCACCAAGTGGACTAGCGATAATGGGGGACGAGCAGTACTTC.